The rows below give T cell receptor beta chains drawn from one sample of a study of T cell responses to AZD1222 COVID-19 vaccine. The data were produced by immunoSEQ multiplex PCR, yet TCRdb's version contains in-frame clones alone and is incomplete. The repertoire holds around 140,000 clones, with approximately 85% as singletons. Sample: peripheral blood, taken on day 0 of AZD1222 vaccination. These receptors all stem from an adult in good health. Both conserved end residues are part of each CDR3. Fields, in order: clone size, D gene, J gene, V gene, CDR3 protein, CDR3 DNA. D genes are given only for firm matches. Size is omitted from some rows. Given values are once, few, many or a class for expanded clones.

size: .; D: .; J: TRBJ2-5; V: TRBV2; CDR3: CASSEGLGERAQYF; DNA: TGTGCCAGCAGTGAGGGGCTAGGAGAACGGGCCCAGTACTTC
size: .; D: .; J: TRBJ1-1; V: TRBV6-2/TRBV6-3; CDR3: CASSYPKIPSGGWPAFF; DNA: TGTGCCAGCAGTTACCCCAAGATTCCGAGCGGGGGTTGGCCGGCTTTCTTT
size: .; D: .; J: TRBJ1-1; V: TRBV21-1; CDR3: CASSKFGTRNTEAFF; DNA: TGTGCCAGCAGCAAATTTGGGACAAGGAACACTGAAGCTTTCTTT
size: .; D: TRBD1; J: TRBJ2-3; V: TRBV7-6; CDR3: CASSSNRGPDTQYF; DNA: TGTGCCAGCAGCTCAAACAGGGGCCCAGATACGCAGTATTTT
size: .; D: TRBD2; J: TRBJ2-3; V: TRBV11-3; CDR3: CASSPGRGSSTDTQYF; DNA: TGTGCCAGCAGCCCCGGGCGGGGGAGCAGCACAGATACGCAGTATTTT
size: .; D: .; J: TRBJ2-7; V: TRBV27; CDR3: CASRLGGSYEQYF; DNA: TGTGCCAGCAGACTAGGAGGGTCCTACGAGCAGTACTTC
size: .; D: TRBD1; J: TRBJ1-1; V: TRBV15; CDR3: CATSRDRATEAFF; DNA: TGTGCCACCAGCAGGGACAGGGCCACTGAAGCTTTCTTT
size: .; D: TRBD1; J: TRBJ1-5; V: TRBV10-1; CDR3: CASRGTGSNQPQHF; DNA: TGCGCCAGCAGGGGGACAGGGAGCAATCAGCCCCAGCATTTT
size: .; D: .; J: TRBJ1-2; V: TRBV12-3/TRBV12-4; CDR3: CASLNHRGYTF; DNA: TGTGCCAGCCTGAATCACCGGGGCTACACCTTC
size: .; D: .; J: TRBJ2-1; V: TRBV19; CDR3: CASSAAAAPNEQFF; DNA: TGTGCCAGTAGTGCCGCGGCTGCTCCCAATGAGCAGTTCTTC
size: .; D: .; J: TRBJ1-5; V: TRBV27; CDR3: CASSLSRLYIDQPQHF; DNA: TGTGCCAGCAGTTTATCCCGACTATATATAGATCAGCCCCAGCATTTT
size: .; D: .; J: TRBJ1-1; V: TRBV3-1/TRBV3-2; CDR3: CASSQARGTEAFF; DNA: TGTGCCAGCAGCCAAGCCAGAGGAACTGAAGCTTTCTTT
size: once; D: TRBD2; J: TRBJ2-7; V: TRBV15; CDR3: CATGGSLSYEQYF; DNA: TGTGCCACCGGCGGGAGTCTATCTTACGAGCAGTACTTC
size: .; D: .; J: TRBJ1-3; V: TRBV7-9; CDR3: CASSLPWDTIYF; DNA: TGTGCCAGCAGTCTCCCATGGGACACCATATATTTT
size: once; D: .; J: TRBJ2-7; V: TRBV5-1; CDR3: CASSLNEGYTGEQYF; DNA: TGCGCCAGCAGCTTGAATGAGGGGTATACCGGCGAGCAGTACTTC
size: .; D: TRBD2; J: TRBJ2-3; V: TRBV19; CDR3: CACSAGGVDTQYF; DNA: TGTGCCTGCTCCGCGGGGGGGGTAGATACGCAGTATTTT
size: large; D: .; J: TRBJ1-2; V: TRBV27; CDR3: CASSLSGGRLGYTF; DNA: TGTGCCAGCAGTTTATCGGGAGGACGACTAGGCTACACCTTC
size: .; D: .; J: TRBJ2-5; V: TRBV5-1; CDR3: CASSPDLKETQYF; DNA: TGCGCCAGCAGCCCCGACTTAAAAGAGACCCAGTACTTC
size: .; D: TRBD1; J: TRBJ1-6; V: TRBV7-8; CDR3: CASSLETGAWDNSPLHF; DNA: TGTGCCAGCAGCTTAGAGACAGGGGCCTGGGATAATTCACCCCTCCACTTT
size: .; D: .; J: TRBJ1-6; V: TRBV6-2/TRBV6-3; CDR3: CASSYTGVGSPLHF; DNA: TGTGCCAGCAGTTACACTGGGGTCGGTTCACCCCTCCACTTT
size: .; D: .; J: TRBJ1-1; V: TRBV19; CDR3: CASSPGGGPEAFF; DNA: TGTGCCAGTAGTCCCGGGGGGGGCCCTGAAGCTTTCTTT
size: .; D: TRBD2; J: TRBJ2-7; V: TRBV11-3; CDR3: CASSKSQRGGVYEQYF; DNA: TGTGCCAGCAGCAAGTCCCAGCGGGGGGGCGTCTACGAGCAGTACTTC
size: once; D: .; J: TRBJ2-5; V: TRBV5-6; CDR3: CASSFGDQETQYF; DNA: TGTGCCAGCAGCTTCGGAGACCAAGAGACCCAGTACTTC